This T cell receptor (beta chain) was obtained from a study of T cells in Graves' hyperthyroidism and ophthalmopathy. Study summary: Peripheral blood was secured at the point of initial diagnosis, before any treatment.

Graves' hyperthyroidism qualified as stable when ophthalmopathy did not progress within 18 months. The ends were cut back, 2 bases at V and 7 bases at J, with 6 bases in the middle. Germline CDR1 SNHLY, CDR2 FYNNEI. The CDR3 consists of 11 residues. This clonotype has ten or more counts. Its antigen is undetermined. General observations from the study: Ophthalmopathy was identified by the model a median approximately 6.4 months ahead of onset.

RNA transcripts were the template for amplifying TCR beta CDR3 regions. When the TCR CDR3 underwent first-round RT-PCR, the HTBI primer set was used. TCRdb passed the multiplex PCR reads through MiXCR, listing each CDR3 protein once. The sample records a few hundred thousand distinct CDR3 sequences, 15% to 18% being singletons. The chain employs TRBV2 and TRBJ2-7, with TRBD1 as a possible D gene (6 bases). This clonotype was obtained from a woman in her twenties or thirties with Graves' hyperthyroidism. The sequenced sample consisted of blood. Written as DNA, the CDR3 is TGTGCCAGCAGTGAAAGGGGGGAGCAGTACTTC. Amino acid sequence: CASSERGEQYF.